These T cell receptor beta chains were read from a single sample in a study of T-cell memory formation after mild COVID-19. TCRdb reprocessed the 5' RACE reads via MiXCR and lists one record per CDR3 protein. The sample includes roughly 240,000 distinct CDR3 sequences, 15% to 20% seen only once; the top ten take about a fifth. The material sequenced was PBMCs or a T cell subset sorted from them (not recorded which). Receptors were obtained from a man younger than 35 who had mild COVID-19 (a few samples of this study predate the infection). Cell type and time point are not known. The CDR3 runs from the conserved cysteine through the conserved F or W. Each record gives: clone size, V gene, J gene, D gene, CDR3 DNA, CDR3 protein. D genes are given only for firm matches. The size entry is marked missing in some rows and otherwise reads once, few, many or a size class.

>few|TRBV20-1|TRBJ2-7|NA
TGCAGTGCTAGTCTGCCCAGGTCTTCCTACGAGCAGTACTTC
CSASLPRSSYEQYF
>many|TRBV4-1|TRBJ1-5|NA
TGCGCCAGCAGCTATCAAGGAGGGAGGGATCAGCCCCAGCATTTT
CASSYQGGRDQPQHF
>few|TRBV12-3/TRBV12-4|TRBJ2-7|NA
TGTGCCAGCAGCCGGCTTCCCTACGAGCAGTACTTC
CASSRLPYEQYF
>NA|TRBV27|TRBJ2-1|NA
TGTGCCAGTTGTTACGGGACCGAGCAGTTCTTC
CASCYGTEQFF
>NA|TRBV7-6|TRBJ2-1|NA
TGTGCCAGCAGCCCTCAGGGGGACGGGGGAAGCTCCTACAATGAGCAGTTCTTC
CASSPQGDGGSSYNEQFF
>NA|TRBV11-1|TRBJ2-1|TRBD2
TGTGCCAGCAGGCCGGGACTAGAGCAGTTCTTC
CASRPGLEQFF
>NA|TRBV5-1|TRBJ2-3|NA
TGCGCCAGCAGGACCGGGATCCACAGCACAGATACGCAGTATTTT
CASRTGIHSTDTQYF
>NA|TRBV6-1|TRBJ1-2|TRBD1
TGTGCCAGCAGCGCAACCGGACAGGGTGGGGGCTACACCTTC
CASSATGQGGGYTF
>few|TRBV7-8|TRBJ2-5|TRBD2
TGTGCCAGCAGCTCAGGGAGGGCCCAGTACTTC
CASSSGRAQYF
>NA|TRBV6-6|TRBJ1-2|NA
TGTGCCAGCACCCCCAGGTCGGAGGGGGGTCGTGGCTACACCTTC
CASTPRSEGGRGYTF
>few|TRBV20-1|TRBJ2-6|NA
TGCAGTGCTAGAGAGGCGGGGGCCAACGTCCTGACTTTC
CSAREAGANVLTF
>NA|TRBV29-1|TRBJ2-3|NA
TGCAGCGTTGAAAAGGCAGGGGTTGGCACAGATACGCAGTATTTT
CSVEKAGVGTDTQYF
>few|TRBV20-1|TRBJ2-5|NA
TGCAGTGCTAGAGAGGCGCTACTGGAGACCCAGTACTTC
CSAREALLETQYF
>NA|TRBV9|TRBJ2-1|TRBD2
TGTGCCAGCGGCCGGACTAGCGGGGGCAGCTACAATGAGCAGTTCTTC
CASGRTSGGSYNEQFF
>NA|TRBV5-1|TRBJ2-7|TRBD2
TGCGCCAGCAGCTTGGGGCTAGCGGGGATCAACGAGCAGTACTTC
CASSLGLAGINEQYF
>few|TRBV7-2|TRBJ2-3|NA
TGTGCCAGCAGCTTCCCGGGGGCCACAGATACGCAGTATTTT
CASSFPGATDTQYF
>few|TRBV6-5|TRBJ2-5|NA
TGTGCCAGCAGTGACAGAGGGGGACTAACGGAGACCCAGTACTTC
CASSDRGGLTETQYF
>NA|TRBV3-1|TRBJ1-2|TRBD1
TGTGCCAGCAGCACCCCGGGACAGTACTATGGCTACACCTTC
CASSTPGQYYGYTF
>NA|TRBV20-1|TRBJ2-4|NA
TGCAGTGCTAGAGCAATAGGACCGGATCCCAAAAACATTCAGTACTTC
CSARAIGPDPKNIQYF
>few|TRBV3-1|TRBJ2-3|TRBD2
TGTGCCAGCAGCCCCCGGGAGACAGCGGGGGGCCTTGATACGCAGTATTTT
CASSPRETAGGLDTQYF
>many|TRBV7-9|TRBJ2-7|NA
TGTGCCAGCAGTCCTTACTACGAGCAGTACTTC
CASSPYYEQYF
>few|TRBV28|TRBJ1-1|TRBD1
TGTGCCAGCAAAATGGGACAGGAACACACTGAAGCTTTCTTT
CASKMGQEHTEAFF
>few|TRBV6-2/TRBV6-3|TRBJ2-5|TRBD1
TGTGCCAGCAGTCTTCGGACAGGGGCTAGTCCCCAGTACTTC
CASSLRTGASPQYF
>few|TRBV6-2/TRBV6-3|TRBJ2-2|TRBD2
TGTGCCAGCAGTTATCGGCGGGGGGCTAGGAACACCGGGGAGCTGTTTTTT
CASSYRRGARNTGELFF
>NA|TRBV10-3|TRBJ1-1|NA
TGTGCCATCAGTGAGTCAGGGGGAAACACTGAAGCTTTCTTT
CAISESGGNTEAFF
>few|TRBV6-5|TRBJ1-3|NA
TGTGCCAGCAGTTACGATGGAGGAAACACCATATATTTT
CASSYDGGNTIYF
>NA|TRBV10-3|TRBJ1-2|NA
TGTGCCATCAGTGCAGGGGAGGGCTACACCTTC
CAISAGEGYTF
>NA|TRBV20-1|TRBJ1-5|NA
TGCAGTGCTAGCCCAGGGGTGGCTCAGCCCCAGCATTTT
CSASPGVAQPQHF
>NA|TRBV9|TRBJ2-3|NA
TGTGCCAGCAGCAGACGGGGGACCGGAGATACGCAGTATTTT
CASSRRGTGDTQYF
>NA|TRBV6-6|TRBJ2-2|TRBD2
TGTGCCAGCAGTTACGGGCTAGCGGGGGGCCCGAACACCGGGGAGCTGTTTTTT
CASSYGLAGGPNTGELFF
>NA|TRBV7-3|TRBJ2-4|TRBD2
TGTGCCAGCAGCTTGGGAGCGGGGGGGTTGGACGTTCAGTACTTC
CASSLGAGGLDVQYF
>few|TRBV6-5|TRBJ1-1|NA
TGTGCCAGCAGTTACCGACAGGCCGCGAACACTGAAGCTTTCTTT
CASSYRQAANTEAFF
>few|TRBV7-8|TRBJ1-1|NA
TGTGCCAGCAGCTTAGCAAGGCTCCAAGGAGGGGCTTTCTTT
CASSLARLQGGAFF
>NA|TRBV7-9|TRBJ1-1|TRBD1
TGTGCCAGCAGCTTAGTACAGGGGGCGACTGAAGCTTTCTTT
CASSLVQGATEAFF
>NA|TRBV28|TRBJ2-5|TRBD1
TGTGCCAGCAGTACAAACAGGGGGCCGCGGGAGACCCAGTACTTC
CASSTNRGPRETQYF
>once|TRBV12-5|TRBJ1-2|NA
TGTGCTAGTGGTTTCGAGGGTAACTATGGCTACACCTTC
CASGFEGNYGYTF
>few|TRBV5-5|TRBJ2-7|NA
TGTGCCAGCAGCTTGCTTCCGACCTTGGGAACCTACGAGCAGTACTTC
CASSLLPTLGTYEQYF
>NA|TRBV5-1|TRBJ1-1|NA
TGCGCCAGCAGCTTGGTTGGAGGGACCCAGAGCACTGAAGCTTTCTTT
CASSLVGGTQSTEAFF
>few|TRBV7-2|TRBJ2-7|TRBD2
TGTGCCAGCAGCCAAGGGGCTAGCGGGGGCTACGAGCAGTACTTC
CASSQGASGGYEQYF
>NA|TRBV5-6|TRBJ2-4|NA
TGTGCCAGCAGCTCTTCTGACCTACCCAAAAACATTCAGTACTTC
CASSSSDLPKNIQYF
>few|TRBV6-5|TRBJ1-1|TRBD1
TGTGCCAGCAGATGGACAGGGGGCCGCACTGAAGCTTTCTTT
CASRWTGGRTEAFF
>few|TRBV6-2/TRBV6-3|TRBJ2-7|TRBD2
TGTGCCAGCAGAGTAGCGGGGTCCAGCTCCTACGAGCAGTACTTC
CASRVAGSSSYEQYF
>NA|TRBV29-1|TRBJ2-5|NA
TGCAGCGTTGATAGTGGGGCAGAGACCCAGTACTTC
CSVDSGAETQYF
>few|TRBV6-5|TRBJ1-2|TRBD1
TGTGCCAGCAGTTACTCGGCCAGGGGGACACGGGGCTACACCTTC
CASSYSARGTRGYTF
>few|TRBV3-1|TRBJ2-5|NA
TGTGCCAGCAGCCGGCAGGGACGTCCTCTCGAGACCCAGTACTTC
CASSRQGRPLETQYF
>few|TRBV7-3|TRBJ1-2|NA
TGTGCCAGCAGCTTAAGTGAGGACTATGGCTACACCTTC
CASSLSEDYGYTF
>NA|TRBV30|TRBJ2-3|TRBD2
TGTGCCTGGATCCTAGCGGGGGATACGCAGTATTTT
CAWILAGDTQYF
>NA|TRBV4-1|TRBJ2-5|NA
TGCGCCAGCAGCCCAAAGACCGGGACTGCAACTGGGGCCCAGTACTTC
CASSPKTGTATGAQYF
>NA|TRBV29-1|TRBJ2-1|NA
TGCAGCGTTGCAGGGGGGAACTACAATGAGCAGTTCTTC
CSVAGGNYNEQFF